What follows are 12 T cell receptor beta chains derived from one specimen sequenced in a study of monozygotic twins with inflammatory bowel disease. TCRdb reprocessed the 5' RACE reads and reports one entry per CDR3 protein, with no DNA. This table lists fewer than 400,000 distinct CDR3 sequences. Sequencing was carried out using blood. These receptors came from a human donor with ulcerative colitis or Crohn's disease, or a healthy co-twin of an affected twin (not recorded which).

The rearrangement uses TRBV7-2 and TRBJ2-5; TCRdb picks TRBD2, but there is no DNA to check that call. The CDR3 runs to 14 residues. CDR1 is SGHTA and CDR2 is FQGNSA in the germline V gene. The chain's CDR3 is CASSSSAGFETQYF.

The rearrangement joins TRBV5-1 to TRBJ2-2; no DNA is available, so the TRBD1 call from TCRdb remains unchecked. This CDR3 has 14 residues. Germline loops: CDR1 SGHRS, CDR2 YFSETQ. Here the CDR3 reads CATSERGDTGELFF.

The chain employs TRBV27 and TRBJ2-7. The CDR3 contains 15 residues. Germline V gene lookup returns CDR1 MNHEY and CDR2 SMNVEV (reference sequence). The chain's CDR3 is CASSLDGGGFYEQYF.

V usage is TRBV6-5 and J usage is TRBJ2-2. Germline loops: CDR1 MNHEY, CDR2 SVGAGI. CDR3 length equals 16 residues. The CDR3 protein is CASSYSVGANTGELFF.

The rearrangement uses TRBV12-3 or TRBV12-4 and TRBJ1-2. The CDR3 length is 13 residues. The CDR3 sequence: CASSQSRGYGYTF.

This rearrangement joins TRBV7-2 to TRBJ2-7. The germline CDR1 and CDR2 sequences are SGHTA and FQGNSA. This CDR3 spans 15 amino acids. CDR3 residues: CASSLFSGVPYEQYF.

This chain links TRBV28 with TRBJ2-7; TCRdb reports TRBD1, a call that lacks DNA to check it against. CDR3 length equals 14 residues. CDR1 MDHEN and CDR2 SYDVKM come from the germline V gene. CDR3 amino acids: CASRRQGSSYEQYF.

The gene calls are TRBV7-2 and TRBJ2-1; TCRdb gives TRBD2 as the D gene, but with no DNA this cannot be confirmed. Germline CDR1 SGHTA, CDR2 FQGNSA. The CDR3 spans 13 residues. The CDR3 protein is CASSLGSGGGWFF. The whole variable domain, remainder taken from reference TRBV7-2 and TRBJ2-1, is GAGVSQSPSNKVTEKGKDVELRCDPISGHTALYWYRQSLGQGLEFLIYFQGNSAPDKSGLPSDRFSAERTGGSVSTLTIQRTQQEDSAVYLCASSLGSGGGWFFGPGTRLTVL.

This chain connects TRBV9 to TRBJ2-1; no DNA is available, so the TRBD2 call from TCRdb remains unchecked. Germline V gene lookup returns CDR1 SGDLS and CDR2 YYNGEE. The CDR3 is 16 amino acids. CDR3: CASSVGTSGPYNEQFF.

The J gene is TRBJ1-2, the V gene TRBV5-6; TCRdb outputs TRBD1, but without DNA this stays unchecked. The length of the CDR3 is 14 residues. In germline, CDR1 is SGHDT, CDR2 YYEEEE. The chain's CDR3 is CASSLMSPRGGYTF. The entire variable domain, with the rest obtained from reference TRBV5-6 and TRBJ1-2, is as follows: DAGVTQSPTHLIKTRGQQVTLRCSPKSGHDTVSWYQQALGQGPQFIFQYYEEEERQRGNFPDRFSGHQFPNYSSELNVNALLLGDSALYLCASSLMSPRGGYTFGSGTRLTVV.

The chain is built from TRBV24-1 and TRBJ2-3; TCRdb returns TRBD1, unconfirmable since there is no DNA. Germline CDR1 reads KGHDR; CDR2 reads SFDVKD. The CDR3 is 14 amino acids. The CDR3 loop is CATSGTLLGDTQYF.

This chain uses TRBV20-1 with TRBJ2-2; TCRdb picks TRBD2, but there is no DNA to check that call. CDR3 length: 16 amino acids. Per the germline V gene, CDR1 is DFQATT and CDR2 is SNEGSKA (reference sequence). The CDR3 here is CSASPTSGGPTGELFF.